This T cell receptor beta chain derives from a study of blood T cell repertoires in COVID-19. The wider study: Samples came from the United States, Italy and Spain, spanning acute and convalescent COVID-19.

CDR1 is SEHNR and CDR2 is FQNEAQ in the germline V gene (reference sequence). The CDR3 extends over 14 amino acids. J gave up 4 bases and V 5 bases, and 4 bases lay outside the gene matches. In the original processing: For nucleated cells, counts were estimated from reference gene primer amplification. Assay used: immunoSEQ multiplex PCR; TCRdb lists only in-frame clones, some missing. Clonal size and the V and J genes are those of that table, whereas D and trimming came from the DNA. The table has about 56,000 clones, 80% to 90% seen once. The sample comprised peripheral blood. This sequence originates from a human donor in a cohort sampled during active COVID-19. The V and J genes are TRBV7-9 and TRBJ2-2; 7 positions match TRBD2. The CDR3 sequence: CASSAGLSTGELFF. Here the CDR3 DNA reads TGTGCCAGCAGCGCGGGACTAAGCACCGGGGAGCTGTTTTTT.